This T cell receptor beta chain is drawn from a study of blood T cell repertoires in COVID-19. Turning to the study itself: Sites in the United States, Italy and Spain provided acute and convalescent COVID-19 samples. The analysed material was cDNA or gDNA that came from T cells, B-cell-depleted T cells, or PBMCs.

As handled by the study authors: From reference gene primer amplification, estimates of nucleated cell counts were derived. Profiled with immunoSEQ multiplex PCR; TCRdb holds only in-frame clones, not every one. V and J calls and clone size come straight from that table; D and trimming were deduced from the DNA. The sample consists of about 180,000 clones, around 83% of them appearing once. CDR1 and CDR2 from the germline V gene are MNHEY and SMNVEV (reference sequence). The V end lost 6 bases, the J end lost 0 bases, and 8 bases lay between the germline ends. The CDR3 is 13 amino acids. A Seattle source enrolled patients during active infection and followed them longitudinally. This clone was counted between two and nine times.

The sequenced material came from peripheral blood. The sequence derives from a woman in her 70s with COVID-19, enrolled during active disease. The J gene is TRBJ1-1, the V gene TRBV27; D ambiguous. This CDR3 reads CASRNRLNTEAFF. DNA of the CDR3: TGTGCCAGCAGGAACAGATTGAACACTGAAGCTTTCTTT.